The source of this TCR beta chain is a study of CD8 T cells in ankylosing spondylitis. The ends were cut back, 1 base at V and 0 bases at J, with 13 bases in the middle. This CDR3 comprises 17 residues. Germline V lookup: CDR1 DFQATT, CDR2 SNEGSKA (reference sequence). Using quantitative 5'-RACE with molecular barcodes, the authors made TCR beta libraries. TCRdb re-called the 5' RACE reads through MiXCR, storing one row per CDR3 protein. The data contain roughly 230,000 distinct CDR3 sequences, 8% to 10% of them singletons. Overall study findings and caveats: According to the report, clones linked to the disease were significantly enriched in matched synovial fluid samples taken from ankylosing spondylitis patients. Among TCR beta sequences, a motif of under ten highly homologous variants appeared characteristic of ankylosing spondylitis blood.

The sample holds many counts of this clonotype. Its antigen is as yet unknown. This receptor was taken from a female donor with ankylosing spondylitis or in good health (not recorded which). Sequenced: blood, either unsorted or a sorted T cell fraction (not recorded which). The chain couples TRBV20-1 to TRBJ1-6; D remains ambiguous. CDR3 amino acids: CSARALDRSSYNSPLHF. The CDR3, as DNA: TGCAGTGCTAGAGCCCTCGACCGTAGCTCCTATAATTCACCCCTCCACTTT.